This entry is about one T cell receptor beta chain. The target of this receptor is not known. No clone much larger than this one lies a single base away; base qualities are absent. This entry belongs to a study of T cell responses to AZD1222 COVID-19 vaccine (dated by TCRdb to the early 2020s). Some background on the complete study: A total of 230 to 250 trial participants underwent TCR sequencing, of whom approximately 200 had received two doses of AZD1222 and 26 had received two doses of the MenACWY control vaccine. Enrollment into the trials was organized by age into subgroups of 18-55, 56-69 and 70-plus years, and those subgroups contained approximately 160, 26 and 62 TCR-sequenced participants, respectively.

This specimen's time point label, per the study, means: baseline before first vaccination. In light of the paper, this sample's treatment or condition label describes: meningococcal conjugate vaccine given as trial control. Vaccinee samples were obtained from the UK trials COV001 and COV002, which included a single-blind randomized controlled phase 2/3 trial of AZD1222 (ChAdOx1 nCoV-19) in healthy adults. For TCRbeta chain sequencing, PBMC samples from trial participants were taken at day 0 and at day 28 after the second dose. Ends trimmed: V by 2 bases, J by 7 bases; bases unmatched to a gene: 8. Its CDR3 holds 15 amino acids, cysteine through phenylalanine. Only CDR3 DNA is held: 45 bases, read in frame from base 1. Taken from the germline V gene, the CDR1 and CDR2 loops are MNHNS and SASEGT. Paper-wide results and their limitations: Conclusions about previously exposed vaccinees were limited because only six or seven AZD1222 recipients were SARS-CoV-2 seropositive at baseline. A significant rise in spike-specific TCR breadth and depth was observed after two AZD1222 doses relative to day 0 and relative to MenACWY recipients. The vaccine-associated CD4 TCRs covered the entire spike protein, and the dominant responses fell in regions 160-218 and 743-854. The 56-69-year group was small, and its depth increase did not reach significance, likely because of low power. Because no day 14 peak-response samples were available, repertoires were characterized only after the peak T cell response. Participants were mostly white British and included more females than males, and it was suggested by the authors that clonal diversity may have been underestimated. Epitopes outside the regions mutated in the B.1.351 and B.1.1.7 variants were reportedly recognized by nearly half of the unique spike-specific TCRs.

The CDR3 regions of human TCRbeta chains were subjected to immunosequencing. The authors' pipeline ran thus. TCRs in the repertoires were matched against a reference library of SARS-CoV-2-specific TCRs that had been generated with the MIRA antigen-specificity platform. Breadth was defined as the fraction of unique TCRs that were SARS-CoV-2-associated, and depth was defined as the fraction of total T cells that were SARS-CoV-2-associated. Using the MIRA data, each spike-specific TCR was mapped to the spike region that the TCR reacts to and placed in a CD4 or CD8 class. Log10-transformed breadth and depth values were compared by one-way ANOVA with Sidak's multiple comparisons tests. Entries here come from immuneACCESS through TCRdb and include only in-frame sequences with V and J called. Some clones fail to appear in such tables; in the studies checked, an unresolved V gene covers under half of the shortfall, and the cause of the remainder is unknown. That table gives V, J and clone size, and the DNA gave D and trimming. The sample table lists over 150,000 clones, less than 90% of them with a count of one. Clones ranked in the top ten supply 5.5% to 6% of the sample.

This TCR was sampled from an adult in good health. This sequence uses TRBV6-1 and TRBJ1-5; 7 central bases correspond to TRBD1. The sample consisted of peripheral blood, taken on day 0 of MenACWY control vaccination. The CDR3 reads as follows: CASSELVGGEQPQHF. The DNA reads TGTGCCAGCAGTGAATTGGTAGGGGGCGAACAGCCCCAGCATTTT.